Listed here are 18 T cell receptor beta chains from one sample, sequenced in a study of vaccination and CD4 T cells after COVID-19. The treatment denotes: approximately nine-day PBMC culture with coronavirus spike peptide pools or control peptides (ViraFEST assay). These TCRs are of unknown antigen specificity. CD4+ T cells that had been cultured provided DNA sequenced with the Oncomine TCR Beta short-read assay. TCRdb itself ran the PCR reads through MiXCR, one entry per CDR3 protein. The sample yields fewer than 4,500 distinct CDR3 sequences, about a fifth seen once. The sample comprised CD4+ T cells from blood, cultured in vitro. These receptors originate from a human donor who had recovered from COVID-19.

The chain employs TRBV11-2 and TRBJ2-3, with no clear D. This CDR3 comprises 16 residues. Trimming cost V 0 bases and J 2 bases, with 12 bases left between them. Looked up from germline, CDR1 is SGHAT and CDR2 is FQNNGV. DNA for the CDR3: TGTGCCAGCAGCTTAGATCGAGGCTTCACCACAGATACGCAGTATTTT. Its protein is CASSLDRGFTTDTQYF.

A few counts support this clonotype. The chain combines TRBV5-6 with TRBJ1-1, with unresolved D. The V end was cut by 0 bases, the J end by 5 bases, with 11 bases between. This CDR3 contains 14 residues. The germline gives CDR1 SGHDT, CDR2 YYEEEE. In DNA form, the CDR3 reads TGTGCCAGCAGCTTGGGGGCGCAGTGGACTGAAGCTTTCTTT. Its protein is CASSLGAQWTEAFF.

The chain employs TRBV5-3 and TRBJ1-3; D ambiguous. TRBV5-3 qualifies as an ORF whose function is uncertain. V lost 2 bases, J lost 4 bases, and 16 bases lay in between. The CDR3 sequence is 16 residues long. Here the CDR3 DNA reads TGTGCCAGAAGCTTATCTGGGGTAGAAGGAGGAAACACCATATATTTT. It specifies CARSLSGVEGGNTIYF.

This clonotype is medium-sized (0.01 to 0.1%) in the sample. The rearrangement links TRBV2 to TRBJ1-1, with TRBD1 as a possible D gene (6 bases). CDR1 is SNHLY and CDR2 is FYNNEI in the germline V gene. The CDR3 totals 14 residues. The germline V and J ends were trimmed by 2 bases and 6 bases, with 13 bases remaining between them. The CDR3 reads CASSEQGFEAEAFF. The CDR3, as DNA: TGTGCCAGCAGTGAACAGGGGTTCGAGGCTGAAGCTTTCTTT.

By its share, this clonotype is medium-sized. The CDR3 coding sequence is TGCAGCGTTGAATCTTCAGTTCTAGAAGCTTTCTTT. Amino acids: CSVESSVLEAFF. V is TRBV29-1 and J is TRBJ1-1, with no clear D. The CDR3 loop spans 12 amino acids. Germline-derived CDR1 and CDR2 are SQVTM and ANQGSEA. V lost 2 bases to trimming and J lost 8 bases, with 12 bases between them.

This clonotype was recorded a few times. Here the CDR3 reads CASSPIAGNNYEQYF. In DNA, the CDR3 is TGTGCCAGTAGTCCCATTGCAGGGAACAACTACGAGCAGTACTTC. The chain links TRBV19 to TRBJ2-7; maybe TRBD1 (5 bases). V was pared by 5 bases and J by 3 bases, with 17 bases between. In germline, CDR1 is LNHDA, CDR2 SQIVND (reference sequence). This CDR3 has 15 residues.

This chain uses TRBV7-3 with TRBJ2-3, with TRBD2 matching 8 bases. The CDR3 totals 16 residues. V was pared by 1 base and J by 4 bases, with 7 bases of the junction left unmatched. Germline V gives CDR1 SGHTA, CDR2 FQGTGA. The CDR3 protein is CASSLRGGGIADTQYF. CDR3 sequence (DNA): TGTGCCAGCAGCTTAAGGGGCGGGGGGATCGCAGATACGCAGTATTTT.

About this clonotype: The junction departs from the called germline gene at one end, perhaps through a read error. The chain couples TRBV7-7 to TRBJ2-5; 12 bases are a match to TRBD2. The CDR3 consists of 16 residues. Germline V gives CDR1 SSHAT, CDR2 FNYEAQ (reference sequence). The CDR3 loop reads CASTPLAGGSQETQYF. CDR3 bases: TGTGCTAGCACCCCACTAGCGGGGGGTTCCCAAGAGACCCAGTACTTC.

This clonotype was counted a few times. The V call is TRBV2, the J call TRBJ2-1; tentatively, D is TRBD1 (6 bases). Germline V gene data show CDR1 as SNHLY and CDR2 as FYNNEI. Trimming took off 8 bases at V and 3 bases at J, with 11 bases between the two ends. CDR3 size: 13 residues. CDR3 nucleotides: TGTGCCAGCCAAAACAGGGTCTACAATGAGCAGTTCTTC. This gives the protein CASQNRVYNEQFF. Supplemented by reference TRBV2 and TRBJ2-1, the full variable domain reads EPEVTQTPSHQVTQMGQEVILRCVPISNHLYFYWYRQILGQKVEFLVSFYNNEISEKSEIFDDQFSVERPDGSNFTLKIRSTKLEDSAMYFCASQNRVYNEQFFGPGTRLTVL.

Details on this clonotype: This could be a read error, since a much larger clone is one nucleotide away. This chain connects TRBV6-1 to TRBJ1-2; D unresolved. There are 12 residues in the CDR3. Looked up from germline, CDR1 is MNHNS and CDR2 is SASEGT. The germline V and J ends were trimmed by 5 bases and 8 bases, with 12 bases remaining between them. CDR3 in amino acids: CASSTQSYGYTF. The CDR3 DNA is TGTGCCAGCAGTACACAGAGCTACGGCTACACCTTC.

In its sample, this clonotype ranks as large. V gene TRBV11-2 combines with J gene TRBJ2-5, with 10 bases identical to TRBD2. The ends lost 5 bases at V and 5 bases at J; junction bases unmatched: 8. CDR1 and CDR2 from the germline V gene are SGHAT and FQNNGV. The CDR3 extends over 15 amino acids. CDR3 in amino acids: CASSPGGTSVETQYF. The CDR3 DNA reads as TGTGCCAGCAGCCCAGGGGGGACTAGCGTTGAGACCCAGTACTTC. Supplemented by reference TRBV11-2 and TRBJ2-5, the full variable domain reads EAGVAQSPRYKIIEKRQSVAFWCNPISGHATLYWYQQILGQGPKLLIQFQNNGVVDDSQLPKDRFSAERLKGVDSTLKIQPAKLEDSAVYLCASSPGGTSVETQYFGPGTRLLVL.

In DNA form, the CDR3 reads TGTGCCAGCAGCCTGACTAGCGGGGGGCCGGGAGAGACCCAGTACTTC. Encoded protein: CASSLTSGGPGETQYF. The chain recombines TRBV3-1 with TRBJ2-5; 13 nucleotides match TRBD2. The V segment lost 4 bases and the J segment 4 bases; nucleotides outside the gene matches: 6. The germline gives CDR1 LGHDT, CDR2 YNNKEL (reference sequence). The length of the CDR3 is 16 residues.

By share of the sample, this clonotype is medium-sized (0.01 to 0.1%). The chain has TRBV2 and TRBJ1-5; D uncertain. The V and J ends lost 4 bases and 7 bases respectively, with 8 bases between them. The CDR3 has 12 amino acids. Germline lookup yields CDR1 SNHLY and CDR2 FYNNEI. The CDR3 DNA sequence: TGTGCCAGCAGTGGCGAGGCGCAGCCCCAGCATTTT. Protein product: CASSGEAQPQHF.

Regarding this clonotype: This may come from a read error, since a much larger clone is one base off. J is TRBJ1-1 and V is TRBV20-1; tentative D call: TRBD1 (5 bases). V dropped 1 base and J dropped 6 bases, with 12 bases sitting between them. CDR3 length equals 13 residues. Germline V gene data show CDR1 as DFQATT and CDR2 as SNEGSKA (reference sequence). CDR3 protein: CSARGDPIAEAFF. As DNA, the CDR3 is TGCAGTGCTAGAGGGGACCCTATCGCTGAAGCTTTCTTT.

V is TRBV27 and J is TRBJ2-7; 12 nucleotides align to TRBD1. Per germline, CDR1 MNHEY and CDR2 SMNVEV (reference sequence). The V and J ends lost 6 bases and 3 bases, in that order; junction bases with no gene match: 3. The CDR3 runs 14 residues. CDR3 region: CASRRDRGLYEQYF. CDR3 nucleotides: TGTGCCAGCAGAAGGGACAGGGGGCTCTACGAGCAGTACTTC.

V usage is TRBV28 and J usage is TRBJ2-7; D is ambiguous. CDR3 length equals 14 residues. Per germline, CDR1 MDHEN and CDR2 SYDVKM. V lost 2 bases, J lost 2 bases, and 10 bases lay in between. For the CDR3, the DNA is TGTGCCAGCAGTTTAAGGTCTCCCCCCTACGAGCAGTACTTC. This translates into CASSLRSPPYEQYF.

The V call is TRBV25-1, the J call TRBJ2-5; 7 bases are a match to TRBD1. From germline, CDR1 is MGHDK and CDR2 SYGVNS. CDR3 length equals 13 residues. V lost 11 bases to trimming and J lost 4 bases; unmatched junction nucleotides: 10. The CDR3: CAGTRRTGETQYF. In nucleotides, the CDR3 is TGTGCCGGCACCCGGCGGACAGGAGAGACCCAGTACTTC.

This clonotype was detected only a few times. V gene TRBV11-3 combines with J gene TRBJ2-3; D uncertain. Germline CDR1 SGHNT, CDR2 YENEEA. There are 12 residues in the CDR3. V lost 5 bases and J 6 bases, leaving 9 bases between the germline ends. The CDR3 DNA sequence: TGTGCCAGCAGCGCGGATACGGATACGCAGTATTTT. This codes for CASSADTDTQYF.